This entry concerns a single T cell receptor beta chain. Its specificity is not known. The sample originates from a study of response to subunit inactivated influenza vaccine. TCRdb redid the calling of the RT-PCR reads with MiXCR, one entry per CDR3 protein. Altogether roughly 620,000 distinct CDR3 sequences are present, roughly 10% being singletons, with the ten largest covering 11%. Study-level points and caveats: After each seasonal influenza vaccination, few new T cells are recruited, the authors suggested.

The same sample was also studied in work on T cells expressing NK-cell markers. Per that study: UMIs were included in TCR beta cDNA generated by 5'RACE template switching. Sorted CD3+CD56+NKG2C+, CD3+CD56+NKG2C- and CD3+CD56-NKG2C+ T cells provided the TCR beta repertoires. Dominant NKG2C+ clonotype frequencies of about 1.0-8% of CD8+ T cells were measured in several donors. Expanded NKG2C+ T cell clones were not confirmed as HCMV-specific.

The TCR was taken from a man aged 45 to 65 who received an inactivated influenza vaccine. Specimen: PBMCs from blood, collected on the day of vaccination.

The CDR3 DNA is TGTGCCAGCAGTACTATTACTAGCGAGTACGAGCAGTACTTC. This encodes CASSTITSEYEQYF. This rearrangement joins TRBV28 to TRBJ2-7, with 7 bases fitting TRBD2. The CDR3 extends over 14 amino acids. V lost 5 bases, J lost 4 bases, and 8 bases stayed unmatched. Germline V lookup: CDR1 MDHEN, CDR2 SYDVKM.